A selection of T cell receptor beta chains follows, all from one sample in a study of cytomegalovirus exposure and HLA in healthy donors. Method: immunoSEQ multiplex PCR; TCRdb's copy keeps in-frame clones and lacks some. The repertoire consists of around 140,000 clones, with approximately 85% occurring once and the leading ten covering about 7.4%. Sample: PBMCs. The receptors stem from a woman aged 45-60 years in good health and CMV-seropositive. Both conserved end residues are part of each CDR3. D genes are given only for firm matches. Some rows mark clone size as missing; the rest say once, few, many or name a class of expanded clone.

j_call: TRBJ2-3; clone_size: .; d_call: .; v_call: TRBV7-8; cdr3_aa: CASSPPSSTDTQYF; cdr3_nt: TGTGCCAGCAGCCCTCCTTCTAGCACAGATACGCAGTATTTT
j_call: TRBJ1-6; clone_size: .; d_call: .; v_call: TRBV7-9; cdr3_aa: CASSPGNWNSPLHF; cdr3_nt: TGTGCCAGCAGCCCAGGGAATTGGAATTCACCCCTCCACTTT
j_call: TRBJ1-5; clone_size: .; d_call: TRBD1; v_call: TRBV15; cdr3_aa: CATSRDWETGTDQPQHF; cdr3_nt: TGTGCCACCAGCAGAGATTGGGAGACAGGGACAGATCAGCCCCAGCATTTT
j_call: TRBJ2-2; clone_size: once; d_call: .; v_call: TRBV20-1; cdr3_aa: CSARAGGELFF; cdr3_nt: TGCAGTGCTAGAGCGGGCGGGGAGCTGTTTTTT
j_call: TRBJ2-7; clone_size: once; d_call: TRBD1; v_call: TRBV28; cdr3_aa: CASSPSPGTGGFEQYF; cdr3_nt: TGTGCCAGCAGCCCCTCCCCCGGGACAGGGGGCTTCGAGCAGTACTTC
j_call: TRBJ2-2; clone_size: .; d_call: .; v_call: TRBV18; cdr3_aa: CASSPPFGGTGELFF; cdr3_nt: TGTGCCAGCTCACCACCGTTTGGCGGGACCGGGGAGCTGTTTTTT
j_call: TRBJ2-1; clone_size: once; d_call: .; v_call: TRBV2; cdr3_aa: CASTQGGAGEQFF; cdr3_nt: TGTGCCAGCACTCAAGGGGGTGCGGGTGAGCAGTTCTTC
j_call: TRBJ1-5; clone_size: .; d_call: .; v_call: TRBV7-9; cdr3_aa: CASSWGLGNQPQHF; cdr3_nt: TGTGCCAGCAGCTGGGGACTTGGAAATCAGCCCCAGCATTTT
j_call: TRBJ2-2; clone_size: .; d_call: TRBD1; v_call: TRBV5-6; cdr3_aa: CASSWPGQGGGATGELFF; cdr3_nt: TGTGCCAGCAGCTGGCCGGGACAGGGCGGAGGGGCCACCGGGGAGCTGTTTTTT
j_call: TRBJ1-6; clone_size: .; d_call: TRBD1; v_call: TRBV5-1; cdr3_aa: CASSMDREYSPLHF; cdr3_nt: TGCGCCAGCAGCATGGACAGGGAGTATTCACCCCTCCACTTT
j_call: TRBJ2-7; clone_size: few; d_call: .; v_call: TRBV6-5; cdr3_aa: CASSYSTGPTYEQYF; cdr3_nt: TGTGCCAGCAGTTACTCGACAGGTCCGACCTACGAGCAGTACTTC
j_call: TRBJ1-2; clone_size: few; d_call: TRBD1; v_call: TRBV9; cdr3_aa: CASSVRHQGQGANGYTF; cdr3_nt: TGTGCCAGCAGCGTACGCCACCAGGGACAGGGGGCAAATGGCTACACCTTC
j_call: TRBJ2-1; clone_size: .; d_call: TRBD2; v_call: TRBV9; cdr3_aa: CASSALGTSGRDEQFF; cdr3_nt: TGTGCCAGCAGCGCCCTCGGGACTAGCGGGAGAGATGAGCAGTTCTTC
j_call: TRBJ2-2; clone_size: .; d_call: .; v_call: TRBV7-2; cdr3_aa: CASSRWQGTTTGELFF; cdr3_nt: TGTGCCAGCAGCAGGTGGCAGGGGACTACAACCGGGGAGCTGTTTTTT
j_call: TRBJ1-2; clone_size: few; d_call: .; v_call: TRBV15; cdr3_aa: CATSRRTGNYGYTF; cdr3_nt: TGTGCCACCAGCAGACGTACAGGGAACTATGGCTACACCTTC
j_call: TRBJ1-3; clone_size: .; d_call: .; v_call: TRBV9; cdr3_aa: CASSVGGSSGNTIYF; cdr3_nt: TGTGCCAGCAGCGTAGGAGGGAGCTCTGGAAACACCATATATTTT
j_call: TRBJ2-3; clone_size: .; d_call: TRBD2; v_call: TRBV5-1; cdr3_aa: CASSLSAGVDTQYF; cdr3_nt: TGCGCCAGCAGCTTGTCAGCGGGAGTTGATACGCAGTATTTT
j_call: TRBJ1-6; clone_size: few; d_call: .; v_call: TRBV6-4; cdr3_aa: CASRASLNSPLHF; cdr3_nt: TGTGCCAGCAGGGCCTCCTTAAATTCACCCCTCCACTTT
j_call: TRBJ1-4; clone_size: .; d_call: .; v_call: TRBV29-1; cdr3_aa: CSVSYGFYATNEKLFF; cdr3_nt: TGCAGCGTGTCGTACGGTTTTTATGCAACTAATGAAAAACTGTTTTTT
j_call: TRBJ2-2; clone_size: .; d_call: .; v_call: TRBV25-1; cdr3_aa: CASSLGARNRPGELFF; cdr3_nt: TGTGCCAGCAGTTTGGGGGCTCGGAACCGTCCCGGGGAGCTGTTTTTT
j_call: TRBJ2-1; clone_size: few; d_call: TRBD2; v_call: TRBV7-6; cdr3_aa: CASSLGGLAESEQFF; cdr3_nt: TGTGCCAGCAGCTTAGGAGGCCTAGCGGAAAGTGAGCAGTTCTTC
j_call: TRBJ2-1; clone_size: .; d_call: TRBD2; v_call: TRBV4-3; cdr3_aa: CASSQRGGLNEQFF; cdr3_nt: TGCGCCAGCAGCCAACGGGGGGGCCTGAATGAGCAGTTCTTC
j_call: TRBJ2-5; clone_size: .; d_call: .; v_call: TRBV7-9; cdr3_aa: CASSHAETQYF; cdr3_nt: TGTGCCAGCAGCCATGCGGAGACCCAGTACTTC
j_call: TRBJ1-5; clone_size: .; d_call: TRBD1; v_call: TRBV5-6; cdr3_aa: CASSLGVQGGSGNQPQHF; cdr3_nt: TGTGCCAGCAGCTTGGGGGTCCAGGGGGGAAGTGGCAATCAGCCCCAGCATTTT
j_call: TRBJ1-2; clone_size: .; d_call: .; v_call: TRBV5-5; cdr3_aa: CASRFSADRRYLNYGYTF; cdr3_nt: TGTGCCAGCAGGTTTAGTGCCGACCGGAGATATCTTAACTATGGCTACACCTTC
j_call: TRBJ2-1; clone_size: .; d_call: .; v_call: TRBV6-1; cdr3_aa: CASRAGLLYEQFF; cdr3_nt: TGTGCCAGCAGAGCAGGACTCCTCTATGAGCAGTTCTTC
j_call: TRBJ2-7; clone_size: few; d_call: TRBD1; v_call: TRBV28; cdr3_aa: CASSLNQGARLLEQYF; cdr3_nt: TGTGCCAGCAGTTTAAACCAGGGGGCGCGTCTTCTCGAGCAGTACTTC
j_call: TRBJ2-6; clone_size: .; d_call: TRBD1; v_call: TRBV5-4; cdr3_aa: CASSRGQGAAGANVLTF; cdr3_nt: TGTGCCAGCAGCCGCGGACAGGGGGCCGCTGGGGCCAACGTCCTGACTTTC
j_call: TRBJ2-2; clone_size: .; d_call: TRBD1; v_call: TRBV4-3; cdr3_aa: CASSQVTGGRVTGELFF; cdr3_nt: TGCGCCAGCAGCCAAGTCACAGGGGGGCGTGTAACCGGGGAGCTGTTTTTT
j_call: TRBJ2-1; clone_size: .; d_call: TRBD1; v_call: TRBV7-9; cdr3_aa: CASSLGQGWNEQFF; cdr3_nt: TGTGCCAGCAGCTTAGGACAGGGGTGGAATGAGCAGTTCTTC
j_call: TRBJ1-2; clone_size: .; d_call: TRBD1; v_call: TRBV5-1; cdr3_aa: CASSLVAGGDYGYTF; cdr3_nt: TGCGCCAGCAGCTTGGTAGCAGGGGGCGACTATGGCTACACCTTC
j_call: TRBJ2-3; clone_size: .; d_call: TRBD2; v_call: TRBV7-8; cdr3_aa: CASRPPSGGTDTQYF; cdr3_nt: TGTGCCAGCAGACCCCCTAGCGGGGGCACAGATACGCAGTATTTT
j_call: TRBJ1-1; clone_size: .; d_call: TRBD1; v_call: TRBV5-1; cdr3_aa: CASSADRWGTEAFF; cdr3_nt: TGCGCCAGCAGCGCGGACAGGTGGGGCACTGAAGCTTTCTTT
j_call: TRBJ2-2; clone_size: .; d_call: .; v_call: TRBV27; cdr3_aa: CASSTDYLTGELFF; cdr3_nt: TGTGCCAGCAGCACCGACTACCTCACCGGGGAGCTGTTTTTT
j_call: TRBJ1-1; clone_size: .; d_call: TRBD1; v_call: TRBV7-2; cdr3_aa: CASSPALTGADEAFF; cdr3_nt: TGTGCCAGCAGTCCAGCTCTGACAGGGGCTGATGAAGCTTTCTTT
j_call: TRBJ2-1; clone_size: .; d_call: TRBD2; v_call: TRBV6-4; cdr3_aa: CASSDGGGSYNEQFF; cdr3_nt: TGTGCCAGCAGTGACGGGGGGGGCTCCTACAATGAGCAGTTCTTC
j_call: TRBJ2-1; clone_size: .; d_call: .; v_call: TRBV27; cdr3_aa: CASSLGGDEQFF; cdr3_nt: TGTGCCAGCAGTTTAGGGGGCGATGAGCAGTTCTTC